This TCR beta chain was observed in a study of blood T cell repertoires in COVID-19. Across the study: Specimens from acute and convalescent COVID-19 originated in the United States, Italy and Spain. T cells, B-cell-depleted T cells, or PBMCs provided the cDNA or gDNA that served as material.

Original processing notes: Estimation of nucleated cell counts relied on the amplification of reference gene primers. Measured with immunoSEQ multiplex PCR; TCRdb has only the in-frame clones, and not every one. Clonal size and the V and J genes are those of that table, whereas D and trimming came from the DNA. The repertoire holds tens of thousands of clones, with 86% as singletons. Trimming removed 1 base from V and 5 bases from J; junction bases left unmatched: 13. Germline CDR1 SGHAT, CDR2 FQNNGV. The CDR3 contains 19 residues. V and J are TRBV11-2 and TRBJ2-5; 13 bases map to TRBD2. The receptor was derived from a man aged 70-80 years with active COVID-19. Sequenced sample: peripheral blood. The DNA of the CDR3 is TGTGCCAGCAGCTTAGGTGGGGGGGCAACTAGCGGGAGGGTTGAGACCCAGTACTTC. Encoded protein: CASSLGGGATSGRVETQYF. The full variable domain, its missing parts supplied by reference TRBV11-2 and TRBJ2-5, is EAGVAQSPRYKIIEKRQSVAFWCNPISGHATLYWYQQILGQGPKLLIQFQNNGVVDDSQLPKDRFSAERLKGVDSTLKIQPAKLEDSAVYLCASSLGGGATSGRVETQYFGPGTRLLVL.